One and the same sample provided the 2 T cell receptor beta chains below, sequenced in a study of blood T cell repertoires in COVID-19. Some clones are missing from TCRdb's copy, which holds only in-frame ones; the method was immunoSEQ multiplex PCR. The sample carries around 300,000 clones, roughly 80% recorded once. Material: peripheral blood. The source of these receptors is a woman between 45 and 65 years old with active or convalescent COVID-19.

As to this clone: The sample holds other DNA sequences that translate to the same CDR3. V and J are TRBV28 and TRBJ1-2; D is unresolved. CDR3 length: 14 residues. V shed 3 bases and J shed 0 bases, with 8 bases lying between them. Germline V gene data show CDR1 as MDHEN and CDR2 as SYDVKM. DNA for the CDR3: TGTGCCAGCAGTTTGGGCAGTTCTAACTATGGCTACACCTTC. Its translation: CASSLGSSNYGYTF.

The chain employs TRBV5-1 and TRBJ2-1, with D possibly being TRBD1 (6 bases). This CDR3 has 15 residues. V dropped 0 bases and J dropped 9 bases, with 16 bases sitting between them. From germline, CDR1 is SGHRS and CDR2 YFSETQ. The CDR3 protein is CASSLASGASTEQFF. CDR3 bases: TGCGCCAGCAGCTTGGCGTCAGGGGCGTCAACTGAGCAGTTCTTC.